This T cell receptor beta chain appears in the sequencing data of a study of PD-L1 blockade in urothelial cancer. Study overall: Treatment start was followed by blood analysis at 3 weeks (second dose) and again at 6 weeks. Reported median T cell count for blood samples was around 150,000.

Trimming took 2 bases from V and 0 from J, leaving 8 bases between them. This CDR3 has 14 amino acids. Germline loops: CDR1 MNHEY, CDR2 SMNVEV (reference sequence). Sequencing was performed with immunoSEQ multiplex PCR; in TCRdb, only in-frame clones are kept and a portion is missing. The sample includes about 38,000 clones, 75% to 95% seen only once; the top ten take around 8.3%. A note on this clone: Its target is not known.

General study points: By 3 weeks, tumor-associated blood clones had expanded more in durable-benefit patients. TCR clonality was measured in pretreatment peripheral blood. Clonality below the median predicted better survival.

The chain links TRBV27 to TRBJ2-7, with unresolved D. The source of this sequence is a man in his 70s with urothelial cancer. Sample: PBMCs, taken around atezolizumab (anti-PD-L1) treatment. CDR3 protein: CASSLTVPSYEQYF. As DNA, the CDR3 is TGTGCCAGCAGTTTAACAGTTCCCTCCTACGAGCAGTACTTC.